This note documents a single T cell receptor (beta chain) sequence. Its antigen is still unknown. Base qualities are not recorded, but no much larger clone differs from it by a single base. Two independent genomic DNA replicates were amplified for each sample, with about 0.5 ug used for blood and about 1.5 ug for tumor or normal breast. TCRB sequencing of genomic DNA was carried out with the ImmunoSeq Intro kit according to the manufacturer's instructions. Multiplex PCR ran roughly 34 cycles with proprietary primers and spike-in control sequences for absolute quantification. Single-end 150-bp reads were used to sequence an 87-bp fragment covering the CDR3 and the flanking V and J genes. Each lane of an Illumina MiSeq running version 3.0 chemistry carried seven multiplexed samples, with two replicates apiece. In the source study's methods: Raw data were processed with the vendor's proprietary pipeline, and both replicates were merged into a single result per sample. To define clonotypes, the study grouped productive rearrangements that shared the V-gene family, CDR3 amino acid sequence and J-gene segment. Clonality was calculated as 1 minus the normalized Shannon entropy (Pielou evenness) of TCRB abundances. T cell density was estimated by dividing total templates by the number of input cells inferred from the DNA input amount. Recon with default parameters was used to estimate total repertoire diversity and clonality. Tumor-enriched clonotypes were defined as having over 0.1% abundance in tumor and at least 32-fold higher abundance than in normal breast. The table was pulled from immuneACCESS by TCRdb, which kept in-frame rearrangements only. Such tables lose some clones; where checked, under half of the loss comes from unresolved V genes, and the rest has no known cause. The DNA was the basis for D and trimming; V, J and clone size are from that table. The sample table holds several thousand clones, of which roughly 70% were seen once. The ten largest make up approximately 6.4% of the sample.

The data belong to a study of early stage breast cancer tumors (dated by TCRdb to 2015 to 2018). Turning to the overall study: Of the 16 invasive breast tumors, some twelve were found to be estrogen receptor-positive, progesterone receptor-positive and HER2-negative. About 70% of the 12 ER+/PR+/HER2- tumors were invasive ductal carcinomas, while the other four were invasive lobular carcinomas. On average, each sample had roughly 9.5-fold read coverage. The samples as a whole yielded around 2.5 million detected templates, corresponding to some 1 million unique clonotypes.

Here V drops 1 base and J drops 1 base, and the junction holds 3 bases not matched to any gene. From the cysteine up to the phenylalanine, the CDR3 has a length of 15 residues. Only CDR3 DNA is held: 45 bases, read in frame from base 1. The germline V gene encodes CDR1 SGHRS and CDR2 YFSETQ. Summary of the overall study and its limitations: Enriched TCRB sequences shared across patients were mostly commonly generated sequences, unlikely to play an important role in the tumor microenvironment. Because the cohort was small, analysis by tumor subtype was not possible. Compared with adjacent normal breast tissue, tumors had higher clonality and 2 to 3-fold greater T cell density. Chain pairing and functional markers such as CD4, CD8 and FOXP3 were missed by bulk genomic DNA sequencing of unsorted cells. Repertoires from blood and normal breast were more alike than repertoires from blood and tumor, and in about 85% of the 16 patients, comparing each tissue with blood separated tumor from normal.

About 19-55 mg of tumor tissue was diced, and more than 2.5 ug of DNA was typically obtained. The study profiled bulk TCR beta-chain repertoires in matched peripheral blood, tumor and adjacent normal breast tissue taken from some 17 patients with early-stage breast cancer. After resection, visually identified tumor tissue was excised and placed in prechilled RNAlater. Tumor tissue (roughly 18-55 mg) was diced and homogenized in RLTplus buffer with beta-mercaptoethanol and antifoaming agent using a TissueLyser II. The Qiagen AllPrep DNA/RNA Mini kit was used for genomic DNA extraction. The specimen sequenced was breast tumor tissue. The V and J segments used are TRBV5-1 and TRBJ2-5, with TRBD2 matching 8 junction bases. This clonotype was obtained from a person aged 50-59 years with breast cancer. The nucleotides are TGCGCCAGCAGCTTGCAGCGGGGGCCCCAAGAGACCCAGTACTTC. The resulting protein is CASSLQRGPQETQYF.